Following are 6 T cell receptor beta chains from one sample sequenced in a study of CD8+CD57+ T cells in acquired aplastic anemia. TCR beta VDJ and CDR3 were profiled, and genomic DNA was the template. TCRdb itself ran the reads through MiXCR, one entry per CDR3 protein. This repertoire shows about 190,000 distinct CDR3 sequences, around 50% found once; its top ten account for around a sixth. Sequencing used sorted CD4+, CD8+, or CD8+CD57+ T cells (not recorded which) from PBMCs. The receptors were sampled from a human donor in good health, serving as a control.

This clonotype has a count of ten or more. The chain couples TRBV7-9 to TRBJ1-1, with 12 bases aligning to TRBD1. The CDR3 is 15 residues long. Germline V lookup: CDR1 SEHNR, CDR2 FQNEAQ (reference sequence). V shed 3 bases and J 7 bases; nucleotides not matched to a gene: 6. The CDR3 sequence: CASSLMGQGAREAFF. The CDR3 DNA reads TGTGCCAGCAGCTTGATGGGACAGGGGGCGCGTGAAGCTTTCTTT.

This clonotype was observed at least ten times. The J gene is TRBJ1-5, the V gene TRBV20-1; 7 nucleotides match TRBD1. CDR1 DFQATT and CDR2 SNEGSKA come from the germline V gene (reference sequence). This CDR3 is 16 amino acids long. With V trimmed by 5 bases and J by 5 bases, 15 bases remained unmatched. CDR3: CSASDRIGVFDQPQHF. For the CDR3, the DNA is TGCAGTGCTTCGGACAGGATAGGGGTCTTCGATCAGCCCCAGCATTTT.

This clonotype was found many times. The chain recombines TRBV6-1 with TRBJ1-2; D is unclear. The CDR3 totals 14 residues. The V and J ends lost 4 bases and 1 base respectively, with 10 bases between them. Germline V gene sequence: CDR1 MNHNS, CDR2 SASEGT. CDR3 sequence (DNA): TGTGCCAGCAGTGGTTGGACGGATAACTATGGCTACACCTTC. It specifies CASSGWTDNYGYTF.

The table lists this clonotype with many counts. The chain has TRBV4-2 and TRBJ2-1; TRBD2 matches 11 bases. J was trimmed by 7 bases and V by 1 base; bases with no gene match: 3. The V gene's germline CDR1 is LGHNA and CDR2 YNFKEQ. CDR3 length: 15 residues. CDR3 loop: CASSQATSGGNEQFF. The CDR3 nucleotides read TGTGCCAGCAGCCAAGCAACTAGCGGGGGAAATGAGCAGTTCTTC.

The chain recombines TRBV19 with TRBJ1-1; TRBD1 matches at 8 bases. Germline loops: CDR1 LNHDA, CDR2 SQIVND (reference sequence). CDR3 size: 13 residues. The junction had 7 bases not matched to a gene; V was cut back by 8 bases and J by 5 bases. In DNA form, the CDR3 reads TGTGCCAGTTCCCAGGGGGCGCGAACTGAAGCTTTCTTT. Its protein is CASSQGARTEAFF.

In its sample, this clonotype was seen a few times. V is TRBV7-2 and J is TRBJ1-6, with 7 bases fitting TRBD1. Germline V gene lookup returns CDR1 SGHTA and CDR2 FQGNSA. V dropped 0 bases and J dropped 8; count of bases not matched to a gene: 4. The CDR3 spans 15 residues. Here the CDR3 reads CASSLAQGVYSPLHF. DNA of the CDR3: TGTGCCAGCAGCTTAGCCCAGGGGGTCTATTCACCCCTCCACTTT.